This T cell receptor beta chain was captured in a study of PD-L1 blockade in urothelial cancer (dated by TCRdb to the late 2010s). General notes on the study: All patients started therapy at some point between 2014 and 2016 and received atezolizumab 1,200 mg intravenously every 3 weeks. About 90% of the 29 patients were males with bladder-origin urothelial cancer, and about 65% of the roughly 30 reported a prior smoking history. An ECOG performance status of 0 or 1 was recorded for the patients, and 0 to 3 prior chemotherapy regimens had been received by the patients. Blood samples were analyzed 3 weeks after the start of treatment (second dose) and 6 weeks after the start of treatment. Blood samples yielded a median of approximately 150,000 T cells and roughly 83,000 unique TCRs, with median clonality 0.080. The study was an exploratory multi-omic analysis of somatic, immune and clinical correlates of response to PD-L1 blockade with atezolizumab in urothelial cancer. TCR sequencing covered pretreatment tumor samples and matched, serially collected peripheral blood taken before and after atezolizumab treatment. Progression-free survival longer than 6 months counted as durable clinical benefit, and TCR features were additionally tested against both progression-free and overall survival. In the same patients, pretreatment tumors underwent whole exome sequencing and RNA sequencing in addition to TCR sequencing. Durable clinical benefit was achieved by nine patients but not by the remaining 20. Pretreatment blood TCR-seq was available for about 30 patients, at least one posttreatment blood collection was obtained for 24 patients, and tumor TCR-seq was available for 24 patients. Beyond this particular receptor, the publication reports: Because the sample size was small (n of about 29) and many of the analyses were exploratory, the results are meant to be hypothesis-generating. Improved progression-free and overall survival was associated with having pretreatment peripheral blood TCR clonality below the median. Greater expansion of tumor-associated TCR clones in peripheral blood 3 weeks after the start of treatment was observed in patients with durable benefit (n of about 24, p = 0.022).

Regarding this clone: Its target antigen remains unknown. It has no much larger one-base neighbor in the sample; base qualities were not kept.

Each PCR received spiked-in synthetic TCR analog templates so that absolute template abundance could be estimated from read counts. The immunoSEQ assay used bias-controlled V and J gene primers to amplify TCRbeta CDR3 regions from genomic DNA. Rearranged TCRbeta segments were sequenced at approximately 20X coverage. In the authors' own workflow: Sequencing errors were corrected by clustering and CDR3s were annotated against IMGT to assign V, D and J genes. Out-of-frame and stop-codon sequences were excluded, and only productive TCRbeta rearrangements were used in downstream analyses. Clonality was calculated as one minus the Shannon entropy normalized by the log of the number of unique productive sequences. Clones differing between time points or between blood and tumor were identified using Fisher's exact test with Benjamini-Hochberg correction, with an adjusted p below 0.01 applied as the threshold. In TCRdb, the immuneACCESS table is reduced to in-frame sequences with V and J assigned. These tables do not hold every clone; where another copy was compared, an unresolved V gene accounts for under half, and the others remain unexplained. V and J calls plus clone size are reproduced from that table; the DNA served to infer D and trimming. This sample lists about 48,000 clones; 70% to 90% were detected once. The ten largest clonotypes hold roughly 8.8% of the sample.

The time point label on this specimen signifies: peripheral blood 6 weeks after treatment start. A cohort of around 29 patients with locally advanced or metastatic urothelial carcinoma, treated at Memorial Sloan Kettering on a trial protocol, was included. Peripheral blood mononuclear cells were collected pretreatment and during treatment, at between 1 and 8 total time points per patient. The Qiagen DNeasy Blood extraction kit was used to purify genomic DNA from total PBMCs and tumor samples. PBMCs were collected pretreatment and during treatment and were isolated and stored as previously described. Based on the germline V gene (reference sequence), the CDR1 and CDR2 sequences are GTSNPN and SVGIG. CDR3 length: 13 amino acids, cysteine to phenylalanine. Only CDR3 DNA is held: 39 bases, read in frame from base 1. The trim is 4 bases for V and 3 bases for J, with a gap of 13 bases between the germline ends.

The source material was PBMCs, sampled around atezolizumab (anti-PD-L1) treatment. This sequence originates from an older man with urothelial cancer. The rearranged segments are TRBV30 and TRBJ2-7; D gene: possibly TRBD2, on 6 matching bases. The sequenced DNA: TGTGCCTGGACCCCCGGCGGGGACTACGAGCAGTACTTC. This yields the protein CAWTPGGDYEQYF.